The clone carrying this T cell receptor (beta chain) has a single count. Its antigen remains unidentified. The source of the sample is a study of cytomegalovirus exposure and HLA in healthy donors. The overall study: Later analysis reported that the 110 or so validation repertoires shared the platform of the roughly 680 first-cohort repertoires. Regarding the study as a whole: In vitro work confirmed that a few CMV-associated chains recognize CMV antigens. The study put some 150 TCR beta chains on its list as cytomegalovirus-associated.

Trimming took off 4 bases at V and 6 bases at J, with 13 bases between the two ends. Per germline, CDR1 SNHLY and CDR2 FYNNEI. The CDR3 extends over 14 amino acids. The donors were members of the validation cohort, which comprised about 120 subjects and was separate from the first cohort of more than 500 subjects. Profiled with immunoSEQ multiplex PCR; TCRdb holds only in-frame clones, not every one. The sample lists over 200,000 clones; roughly 84% were seen once. The source of this sequence is a woman between 18 and 29 years old in good health and CMV-seropositive. Sequencing input: PBMCs. The rearrangement links TRBV2 to TRBJ1-5, with D possibly matching TRBD1 (6 bases). CDR3 in amino acids: CASSATGQGQPQHF. CDR3 nucleotides: TGTGCCAGCAGTGCTACAGGGCAGGGTCAGCCCCAGCATTTT.